This T cell receptor (beta chain) was identified during a study of blood T cell repertoires in COVID-19. Across the study: Sites in the United States, Italy and Spain provided acute and convalescent COVID-19 samples.

Germline V CDR1 and CDR2: SGHKS, YYEKEE (reference sequence). This CDR3 is built from 12 residues. V lost 4 bases to trimming and J lost 9 bases, with 14 bases between them. Assay: immunoSEQ multiplex PCR; the TCRdb copy retains only in-frame clones and omits some. Of around 25,000 clones in the sample, about 72% were seen once. The sequence was collected from a woman aged 80 or over with acute or convalescent COVID-19. Sequenced: peripheral blood. The gene calls are TRBV5-5 and TRBJ2-7, with D tentatively TRBD2 (6 bases). DNA of the CDR3: TGTGCCAGCAGCAGCGAAGTGGGAGGGCAGTACTTC. Translating gives CASSSEVGGQYF.